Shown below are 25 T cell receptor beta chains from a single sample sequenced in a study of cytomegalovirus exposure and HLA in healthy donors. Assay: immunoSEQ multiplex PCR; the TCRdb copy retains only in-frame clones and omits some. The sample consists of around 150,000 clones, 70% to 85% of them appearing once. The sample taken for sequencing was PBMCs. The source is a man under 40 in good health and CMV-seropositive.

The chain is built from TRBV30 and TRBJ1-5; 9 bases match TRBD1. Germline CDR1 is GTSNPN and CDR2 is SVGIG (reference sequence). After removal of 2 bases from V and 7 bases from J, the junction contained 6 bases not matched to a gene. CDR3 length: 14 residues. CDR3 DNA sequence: TGTGCCTGGAGTATCACAGGGGGCGTGCAGCCCCAGCATTTT. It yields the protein CAWSITGGVQPQHF.

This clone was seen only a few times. The CDR3 DNA sequence: TGTGCCAGCAGCTTAATCGGGCGGGAGTACAATGAGCAGTTCTTC. It yields the protein CASSLIGREYNEQFF. The rearrangement links TRBV7-3 to TRBJ2-1, with 7 positions matching TRBD2. Germline V gene sequence: CDR1 SGHTA, CDR2 FQGTGA. Germline trimming cut 1 base from V and 4 bases from J; bases unmatched to any gene: 4. This CDR3 comprises 15 residues.

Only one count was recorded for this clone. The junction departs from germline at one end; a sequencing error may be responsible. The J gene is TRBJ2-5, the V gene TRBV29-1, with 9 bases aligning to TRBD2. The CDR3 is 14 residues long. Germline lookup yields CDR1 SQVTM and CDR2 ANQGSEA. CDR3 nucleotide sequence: TGCAGCGTTGGAGCGGGGGGCAGTCAAGAGGCCCAGTACTTC. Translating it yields CSVGAGGSQEAQYF. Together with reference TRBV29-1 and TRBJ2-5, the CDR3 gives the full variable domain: SAVISQKPSRDICQRGTSLTIQCQVDSQVTMMFWYRQQPGQSLTLIATANQGSEATYESGFVIDKFPISRPNLTFSTLTVSNMSPEDSSIYLCSVGAGGSQEAQYFGPGTRLLVL.

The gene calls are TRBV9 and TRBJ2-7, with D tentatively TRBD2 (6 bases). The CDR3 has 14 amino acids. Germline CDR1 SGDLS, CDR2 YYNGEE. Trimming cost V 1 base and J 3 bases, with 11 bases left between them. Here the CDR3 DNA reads TGTGCCAGCAGCGTACTCGGGGGAGTCTACGAGCAGTACTTC. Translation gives CASSVLGGVYEQYF.

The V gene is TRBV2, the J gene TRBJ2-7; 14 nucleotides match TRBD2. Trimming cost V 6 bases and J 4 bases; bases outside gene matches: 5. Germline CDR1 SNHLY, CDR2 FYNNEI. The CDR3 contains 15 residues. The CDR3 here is CASSGTSGGPYEQYF. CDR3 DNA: TGTGCCAGCAGCGGGACTAGCGGGGGACCATACGAGCAGTACTTC.

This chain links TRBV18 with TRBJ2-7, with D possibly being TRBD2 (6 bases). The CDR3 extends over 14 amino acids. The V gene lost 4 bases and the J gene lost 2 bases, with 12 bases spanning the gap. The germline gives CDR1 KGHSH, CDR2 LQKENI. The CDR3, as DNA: TGTGCCAGCTCACTGGCTAGCGACCCCTACGAGCAGTACTTC. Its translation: CASSLASDPYEQYF. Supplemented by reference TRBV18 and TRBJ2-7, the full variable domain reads NAGVMQNPRHLVRRRGQEARLRCSPMKGHSHVYWYRQLPEEGLKFMVYLQKENIIDESGMPKERFSAEFPKEGPSILRIQQVVRGDSAAYFCASSLASDPYEQYFGPGTRLTVT.

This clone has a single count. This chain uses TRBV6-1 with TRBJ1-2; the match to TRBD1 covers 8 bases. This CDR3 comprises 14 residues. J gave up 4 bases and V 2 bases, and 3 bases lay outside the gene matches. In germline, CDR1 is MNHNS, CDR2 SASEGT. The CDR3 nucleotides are TGTGCCAGCAGTGAACAGGGGGCCCCCTATGGCTACACCTTC. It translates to CASSEQGAPYGYTF.

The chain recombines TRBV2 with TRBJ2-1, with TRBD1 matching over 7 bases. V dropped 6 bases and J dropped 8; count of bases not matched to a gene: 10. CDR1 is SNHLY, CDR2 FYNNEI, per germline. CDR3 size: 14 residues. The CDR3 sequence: CASRFLRDSHEQFF. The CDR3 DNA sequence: TGTGCCAGCAGATTTCTCCGGGACAGTCATGAGCAGTTCTTC. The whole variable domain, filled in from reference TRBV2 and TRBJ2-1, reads EPEVTQTPSHQVTQMGQEVILRCVPISNHLYFYWYRQILGQKVEFLVSFYNNEISEKSEIFDDQFSVERPDGSNFTLKIRSTKLEDSAMYFCASRFLRDSHEQFFGPGTRLTVL.

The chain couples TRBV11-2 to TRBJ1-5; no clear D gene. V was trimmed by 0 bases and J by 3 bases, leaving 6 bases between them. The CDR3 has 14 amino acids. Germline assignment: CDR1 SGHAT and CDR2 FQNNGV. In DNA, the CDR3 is TGTGCCAGCAGCTTAGAAGGAGTCAATCAGCCCCAGCATTTT. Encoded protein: CASSLEGVNQPQHF.

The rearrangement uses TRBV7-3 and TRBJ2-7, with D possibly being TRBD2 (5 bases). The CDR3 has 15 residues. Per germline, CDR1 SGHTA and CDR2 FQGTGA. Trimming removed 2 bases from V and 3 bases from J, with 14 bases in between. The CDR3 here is CASSLSSGPLYEQYF. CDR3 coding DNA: TGTGCCAGCAGCTTATCCAGCGGACCGCTCTACGAGCAGTACTTC.

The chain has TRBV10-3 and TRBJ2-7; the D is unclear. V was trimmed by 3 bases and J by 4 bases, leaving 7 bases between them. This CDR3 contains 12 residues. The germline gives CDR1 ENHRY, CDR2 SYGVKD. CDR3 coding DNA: TGTGCCATCAGTGATGGTCTATACGAGCAGTACTTC. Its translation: CAISDGLYEQYF.

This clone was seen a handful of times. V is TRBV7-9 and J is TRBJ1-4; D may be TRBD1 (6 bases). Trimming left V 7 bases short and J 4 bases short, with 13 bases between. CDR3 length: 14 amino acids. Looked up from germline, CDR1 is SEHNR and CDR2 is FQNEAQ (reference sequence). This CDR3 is CASTMDSVNEKLFF. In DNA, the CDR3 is TGTGCCAGCACCATGGACAGCGTTAATGAAAAACTGTTTTTT. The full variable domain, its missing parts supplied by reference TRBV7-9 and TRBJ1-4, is DTGVSQNPRHKITKRGQNVTFRCDPISEHNRLYWYRQTLGQGPEFLTYFQNEAQLEKSRLLSDRFSAERPKGSFSTLEIQRTEQGDSAMYLCASTMDSVNEKLFFGSGTQLSVL.

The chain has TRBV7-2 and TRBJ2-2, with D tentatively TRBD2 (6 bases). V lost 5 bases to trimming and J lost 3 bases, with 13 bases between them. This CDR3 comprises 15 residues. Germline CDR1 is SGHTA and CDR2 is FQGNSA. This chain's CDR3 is CASSRRRGDTGELFF. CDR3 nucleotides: TGTGCCAGCAGCCGTAGGCGGGGAGACACCGGGGAGCTGTTTTTT.

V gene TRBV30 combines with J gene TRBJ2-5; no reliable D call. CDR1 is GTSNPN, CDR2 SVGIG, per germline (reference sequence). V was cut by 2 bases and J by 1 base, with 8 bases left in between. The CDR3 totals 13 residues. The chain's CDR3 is CAWSPLPQETQYF. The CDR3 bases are TGTGCCTGGAGTCCCCTCCCCCAAGAGACCCAGTACTTC.

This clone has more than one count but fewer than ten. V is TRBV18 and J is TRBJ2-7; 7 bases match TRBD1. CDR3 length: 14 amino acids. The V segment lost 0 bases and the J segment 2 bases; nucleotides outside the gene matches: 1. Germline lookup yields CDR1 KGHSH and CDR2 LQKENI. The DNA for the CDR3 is TGTGCCAGCTCACCACCGACAGGGACCTACGAGCAGTACTTC. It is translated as CASSPPTGTYEQYF.

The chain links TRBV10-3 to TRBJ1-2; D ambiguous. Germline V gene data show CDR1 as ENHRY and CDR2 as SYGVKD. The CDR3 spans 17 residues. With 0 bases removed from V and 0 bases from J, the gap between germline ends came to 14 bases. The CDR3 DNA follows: TGTGCCATCAGTGAGTCGCTACCAGGCAAGACTAACTATGGCTACACCTTC. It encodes CAISESLPGKTNYGYTF.

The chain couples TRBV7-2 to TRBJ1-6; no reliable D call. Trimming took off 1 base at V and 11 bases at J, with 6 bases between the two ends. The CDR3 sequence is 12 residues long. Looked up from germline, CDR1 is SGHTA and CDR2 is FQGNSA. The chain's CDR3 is CASSLGQTPLHF. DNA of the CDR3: TGTGCCAGCAGCTTAGGTCAGACACCCCTCCACTTT.

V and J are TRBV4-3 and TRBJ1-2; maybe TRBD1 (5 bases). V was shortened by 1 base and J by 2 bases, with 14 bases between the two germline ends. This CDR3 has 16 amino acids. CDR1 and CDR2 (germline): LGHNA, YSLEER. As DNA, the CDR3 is TGCGCCAGCAGCCAAGTACTTCGGGGGGAGAACTATGGCTACACCTTC. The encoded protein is CASSQVLRGENYGYTF.

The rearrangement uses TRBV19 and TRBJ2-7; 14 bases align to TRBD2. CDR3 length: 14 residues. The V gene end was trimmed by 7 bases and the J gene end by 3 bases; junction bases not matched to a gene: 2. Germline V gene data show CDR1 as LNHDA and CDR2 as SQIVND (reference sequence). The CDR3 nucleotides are TGTGCCAGTATGGGGACTAGCGGGAGCTACGAGCAGTACTTC. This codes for CASMGTSGSYEQYF.

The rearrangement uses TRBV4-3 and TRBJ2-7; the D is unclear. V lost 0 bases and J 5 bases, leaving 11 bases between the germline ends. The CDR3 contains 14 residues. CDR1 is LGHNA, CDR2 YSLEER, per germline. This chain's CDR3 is CASSQDAFRDEQYF. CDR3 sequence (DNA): TGCGCCAGCAGCCAAGATGCATTCCGGGACGAGCAGTACTTC.

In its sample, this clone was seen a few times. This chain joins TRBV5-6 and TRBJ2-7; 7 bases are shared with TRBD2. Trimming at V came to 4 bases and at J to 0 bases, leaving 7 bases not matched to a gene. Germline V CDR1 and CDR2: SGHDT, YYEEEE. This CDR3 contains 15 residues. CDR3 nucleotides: TGTGCCAGCAGCCTGAGCGGGACGAGCTCCTACGAGCAGTACTTC. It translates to CASSLSGTSSYEQYF.

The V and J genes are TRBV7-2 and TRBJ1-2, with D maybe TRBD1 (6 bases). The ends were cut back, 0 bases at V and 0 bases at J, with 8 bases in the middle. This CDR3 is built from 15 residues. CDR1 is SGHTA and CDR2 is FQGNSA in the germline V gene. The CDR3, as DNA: TGTGCCAGCAGCTTAGCATCAGGGGCTAACTATGGCTACACCTTC. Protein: CASSLASGANYGYTF.

The CDR3, as DNA: TGTGCCAGCAGTTCCGGACTAGCGGGACCCAATGAGCAGTTCTTC. This gives the protein CASSSGLAGPNEQFF. The chain uses TRBV6-6 and TRBJ2-1; 12 bases are a match to TRBD2. The CDR3 consists of 15 residues. V shed 4 bases, J shed 6 bases, and the junction held 4 bases outside the gene matches. Germline V lookup: CDR1 MNHNY, CDR2 SVGAGI (reference sequence).

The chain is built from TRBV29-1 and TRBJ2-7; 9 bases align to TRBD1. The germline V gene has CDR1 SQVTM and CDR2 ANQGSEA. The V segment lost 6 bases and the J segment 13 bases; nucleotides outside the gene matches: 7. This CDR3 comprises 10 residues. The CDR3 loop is CSVVPGQGYF. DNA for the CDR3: TGCAGCGTCGTACCGGGACAGGGATACTTC.

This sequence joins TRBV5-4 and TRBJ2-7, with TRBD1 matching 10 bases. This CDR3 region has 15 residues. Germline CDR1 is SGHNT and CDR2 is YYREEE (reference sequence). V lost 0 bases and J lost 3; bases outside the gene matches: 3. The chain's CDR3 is CASSLADRGSYEQYF. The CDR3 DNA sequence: TGTGCCAGCAGCTTGGCGGACAGGGGGAGCTACGAGCAGTACTTC.